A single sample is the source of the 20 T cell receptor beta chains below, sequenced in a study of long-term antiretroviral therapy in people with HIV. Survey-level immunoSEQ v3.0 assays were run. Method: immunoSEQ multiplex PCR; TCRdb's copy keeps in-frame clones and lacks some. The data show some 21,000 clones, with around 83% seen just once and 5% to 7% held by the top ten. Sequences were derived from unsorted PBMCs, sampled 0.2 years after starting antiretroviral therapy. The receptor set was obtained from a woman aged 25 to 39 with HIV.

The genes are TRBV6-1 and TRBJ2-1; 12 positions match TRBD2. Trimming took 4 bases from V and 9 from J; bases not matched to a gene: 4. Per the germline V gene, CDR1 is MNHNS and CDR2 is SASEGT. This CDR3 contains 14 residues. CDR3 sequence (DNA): TGTGCCAGCAGTGTAAGACTAGCGGGGGCTGAGCAGTTCTTC. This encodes CASSVRLAGAEQFF.

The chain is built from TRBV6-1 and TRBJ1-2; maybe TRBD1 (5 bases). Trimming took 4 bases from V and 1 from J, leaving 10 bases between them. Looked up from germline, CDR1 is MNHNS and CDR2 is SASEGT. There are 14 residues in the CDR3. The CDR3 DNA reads TGTGCCAGCAGTGTCCAGGGAAGTAACTATGGCTACACCTTC. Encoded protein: CASSVQGSNYGYTF.

CDR3 DNA sequence: TGTGCCAGCAGCAAAGTGAAATCACAGCTACGCGATGGCTACACCTTC. The encoded protein is CASSKVKSQLRDGYTF. The chain links TRBV21-1 to TRBJ1-2; the DNA was not used to check the table's D call, TRBD1. TRBV21-1 is shown as a pseudogene. CDR3 length: 16 residues.

The CDR3 here is CASSIASVGVYQPQHF. CDR3 bases: TGTGCCAGTAGTATAGCGTCGGTGGGAGTGTACCAGCCCCAGCATTTT. The chain is built from TRBV19 and TRBJ1-5; D gene ambiguous. The CDR3 is 16 residues long. V shed 1 base and J shed 7 bases, with 17 bases lying between them. From germline, CDR1 is LNHDA and CDR2 SQIVND (reference sequence).

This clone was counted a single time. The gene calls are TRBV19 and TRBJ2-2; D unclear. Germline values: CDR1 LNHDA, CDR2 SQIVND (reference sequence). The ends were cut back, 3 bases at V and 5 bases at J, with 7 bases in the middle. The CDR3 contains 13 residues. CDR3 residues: CASSMVGTGELFF. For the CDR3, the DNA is TGTGCCAGTAGTATGGTGGGAACCGGGGAGCTGTTTTTT.

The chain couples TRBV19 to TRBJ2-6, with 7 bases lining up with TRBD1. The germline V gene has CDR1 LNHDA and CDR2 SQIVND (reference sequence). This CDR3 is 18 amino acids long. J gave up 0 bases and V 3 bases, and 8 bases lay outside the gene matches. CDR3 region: CASSIRDSSSSGANVLTF. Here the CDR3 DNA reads TGTGCCAGTAGTATCCGGGACAGTTCATCCTCTGGGGCCAACGTCCTGACTTTC.

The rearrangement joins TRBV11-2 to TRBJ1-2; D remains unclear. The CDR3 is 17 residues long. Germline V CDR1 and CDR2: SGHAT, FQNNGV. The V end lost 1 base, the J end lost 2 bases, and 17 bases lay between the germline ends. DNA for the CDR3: TGTGCCAGCAGCTTAGGAATTTTTGACCCAACGAACTATGGCTACACCTTC. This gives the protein CASSLGIFDPTNYGYTF.

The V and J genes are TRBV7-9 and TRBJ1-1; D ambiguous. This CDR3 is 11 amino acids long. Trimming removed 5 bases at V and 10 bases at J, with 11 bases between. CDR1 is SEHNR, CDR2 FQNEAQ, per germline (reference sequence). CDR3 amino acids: CASSIREGAFF. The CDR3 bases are TGTGCCAGCAGCATTAGGGAGGGAGCTTTCTTT. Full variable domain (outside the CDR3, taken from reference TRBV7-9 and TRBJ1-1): DTGVSQNPRHKITKRGQNVTFRCDPISEHNRLYWYRQTLGQGPEFLTYFQNEAQLEKSRLLSDRFSAERPKGSFSTLEIQRTEQGDSAMYLCASSIREGAFFGQGTRLTVV.

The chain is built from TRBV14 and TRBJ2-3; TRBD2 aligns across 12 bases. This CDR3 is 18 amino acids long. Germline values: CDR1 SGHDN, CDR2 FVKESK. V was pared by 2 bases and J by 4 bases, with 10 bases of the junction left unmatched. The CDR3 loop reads CASSQRKGLAGNSDTQYF. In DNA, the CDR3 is TGTGCCAGCAGCCAAAGAAAAGGACTAGCGGGAAATTCAGATACGCAGTATTTT.

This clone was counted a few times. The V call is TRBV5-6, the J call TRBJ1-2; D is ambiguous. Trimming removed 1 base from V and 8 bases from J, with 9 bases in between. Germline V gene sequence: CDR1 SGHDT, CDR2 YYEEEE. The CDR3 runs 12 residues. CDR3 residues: CASSLNLGGYTF. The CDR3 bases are TGTGCCAGCAGCTTGAACCTAGGGGGCTACACCTTC.

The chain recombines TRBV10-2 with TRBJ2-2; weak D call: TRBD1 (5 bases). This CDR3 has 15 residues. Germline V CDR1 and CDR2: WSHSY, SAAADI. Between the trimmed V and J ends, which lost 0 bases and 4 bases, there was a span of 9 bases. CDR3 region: CASSESGRVTGELFF. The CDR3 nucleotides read TGCGCCAGCAGTGAGTCGGGCAGGGTCACCGGGGAGCTGTTTTTT.

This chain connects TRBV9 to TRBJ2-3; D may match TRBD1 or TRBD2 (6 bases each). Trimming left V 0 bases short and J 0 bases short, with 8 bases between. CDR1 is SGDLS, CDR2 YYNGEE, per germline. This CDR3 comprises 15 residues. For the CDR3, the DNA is TGTGCCAGCAGCGTAGGGGGGGCGAGCACAGATACGCAGTATTTT. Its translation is CASSVGGASTDTQYF.

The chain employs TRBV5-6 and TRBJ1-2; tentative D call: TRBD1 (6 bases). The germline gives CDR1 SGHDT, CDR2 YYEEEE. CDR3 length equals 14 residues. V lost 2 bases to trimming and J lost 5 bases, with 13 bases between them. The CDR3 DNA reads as TGTGCCAGCAGCTTAGGACAGCAACTATATGGCTACACCTTC. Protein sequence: CASSLGQQLYGYTF.

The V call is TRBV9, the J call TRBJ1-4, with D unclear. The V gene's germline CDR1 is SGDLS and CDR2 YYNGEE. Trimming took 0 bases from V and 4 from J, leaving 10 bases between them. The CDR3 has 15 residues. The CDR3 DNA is TGTGCCAGCAGCGTAGAGGATAGAGATAATGAAAAACTGTTTTTT. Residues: CASSVEDRDNEKLFF.

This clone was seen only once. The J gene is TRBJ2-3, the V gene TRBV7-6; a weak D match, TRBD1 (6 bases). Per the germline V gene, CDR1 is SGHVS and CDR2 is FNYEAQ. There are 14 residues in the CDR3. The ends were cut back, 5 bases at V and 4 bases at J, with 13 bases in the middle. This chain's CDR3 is CASSPGQYSDTQYF. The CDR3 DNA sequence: TGTGCCAGCAGCCCAGGACAGTACTCAGATACGCAGTATTTT.

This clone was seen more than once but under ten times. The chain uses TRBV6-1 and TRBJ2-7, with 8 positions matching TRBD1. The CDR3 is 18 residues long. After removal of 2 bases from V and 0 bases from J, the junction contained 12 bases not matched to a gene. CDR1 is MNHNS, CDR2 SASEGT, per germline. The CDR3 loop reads CASSERRSQGASSYEQYV. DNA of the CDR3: TGTGCCAGCAGTGAACGGAGGAGTCAGGGGGCCTCCTCCTACGAGCAGTACGTC.

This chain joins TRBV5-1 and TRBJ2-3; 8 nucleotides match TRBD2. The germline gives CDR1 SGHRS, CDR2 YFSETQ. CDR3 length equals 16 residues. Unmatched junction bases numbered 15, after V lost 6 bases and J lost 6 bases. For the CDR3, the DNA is TGCGCCAGCAACTTACTCGGGGGGGGAGCCACGGATACGCAGTATTTT. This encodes CASNLLGGGATDTQYF.

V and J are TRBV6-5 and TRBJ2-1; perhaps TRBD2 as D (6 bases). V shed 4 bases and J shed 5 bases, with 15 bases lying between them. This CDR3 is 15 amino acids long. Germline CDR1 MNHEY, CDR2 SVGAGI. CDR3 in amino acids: CASSLSGRPDNEQFF. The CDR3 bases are TGTGCCAGCAGTTTAAGCGGGCGCCCAGACAATGAGCAGTTCTTC.

The CDR3 DNA reads TGCGCCAGCAGTGGGGTAGACGGGGGTGGGACTGAAGCTTTCTTT. It is translated as CASSGVDGGGTEAFF. The chain has TRBV10-2 and TRBJ1-1; tentatively, D is TRBD1 (5 bases). The V end lost 4 bases, the J end lost 5 bases, and 17 bases lay between the germline ends. The CDR3 is 15 residues long. CDR1 is WSHSY, CDR2 SAAADI, per germline.

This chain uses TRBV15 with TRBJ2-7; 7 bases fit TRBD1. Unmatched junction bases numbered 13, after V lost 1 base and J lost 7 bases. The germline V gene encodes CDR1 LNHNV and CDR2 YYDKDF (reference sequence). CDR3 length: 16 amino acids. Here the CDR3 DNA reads TGTGCCACCAGCAGAGTTCCTCGGGGACAGCTCCAAGAGCAGTACTTC. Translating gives CATSRVPRGQLQEQYF.